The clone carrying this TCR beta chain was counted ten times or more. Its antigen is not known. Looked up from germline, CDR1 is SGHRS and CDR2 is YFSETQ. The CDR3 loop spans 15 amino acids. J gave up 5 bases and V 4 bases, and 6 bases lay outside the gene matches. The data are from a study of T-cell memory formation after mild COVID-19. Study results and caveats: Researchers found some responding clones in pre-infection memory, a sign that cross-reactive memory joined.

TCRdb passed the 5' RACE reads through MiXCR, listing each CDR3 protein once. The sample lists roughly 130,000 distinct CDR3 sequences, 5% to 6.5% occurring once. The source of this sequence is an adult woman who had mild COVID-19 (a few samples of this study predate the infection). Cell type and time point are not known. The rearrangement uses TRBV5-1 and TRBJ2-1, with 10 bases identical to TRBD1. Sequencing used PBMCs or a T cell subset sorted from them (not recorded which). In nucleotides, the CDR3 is TGCGCCAGCAGCGGCAGGGACAGGGGTAACAATGAGCAGTTCTTC. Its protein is CASSGRDRGNNEQFF.